The 14 T cell receptor beta chains in this list originate from one sample, sequenced in a study of blood T cell repertoires in COVID-19. The repertoire was sequenced with immunoSEQ multiplex PCR; TCRdb's copy has only in-frame clones and lacks some. The table includes around 99,000 clones, about 87% detected once. Sequencing used peripheral blood. These TCRs come from a man aged 50-60 years with active or convalescent COVID-19.

This clone was seen a single time. This chain uses TRBV24-1 with TRBJ2-5; no definite D call. The V gene's germline CDR1 is KGHDR and CDR2 SFDVKD. CDR3 length: 14 amino acids. The V and J ends lost 2 bases and 5 bases respectively, with 11 bases between them. CDR3 protein: CATSDSRPPETQYF. The CDR3 DNA reads TGTGCCACCAGTGATTCGAGGCCGCCGGAGACCCAGTACTTC.

This clone was seen more than once but under ten times. The chain combines TRBV6-4 with TRBJ2-1, with unresolved D. Trimming removed 8 bases at V and 10 bases at J, with 18 bases between. Germline V gene sequence: CDR1 MRHNA, CDR2 SNTAGT. The CDR3 has 13 residues. CDR3: CASAPEARHEQFF. The DNA of the CDR3 is TGTGCCAGCGCCCCAGAAGCGCGGCACGAGCAGTTCTTC.

The rearrangement uses TRBV13 and TRBJ2-5; tentative D call: TRBD1 (6 bases). CDR1 PRHDT and CDR2 FYEKMQ come from the germline V gene (reference sequence). V lost 0 bases to trimming and J lost 5 bases, with 25 bases between them. The CDR3 extends over 19 amino acids. The CDR3 sequence: CASSLGRAGYSSQGETQYF. The CDR3 DNA is TGTGCCAGCAGCTTAGGCCGGGCAGGGTACAGTTCTCAGGGGGAGACCCAGTACTTC.

This chain links TRBV10-3 with TRBJ2-7; D remains ambiguous. V was shortened by 4 bases and J by 7 bases, with 11 bases between the two germline ends. The CDR3 sequence is 12 residues long. The V gene's germline CDR1 is ENHRY and CDR2 SYGVKD. The chain's CDR3 is CAISVTGWEQYF. The CDR3 nucleotides read TGTGCCATCAGTGTAACCGGGTGGGAGCAGTACTTC.

The chain recombines TRBV1 with TRBJ2-3; the table names TRBD2, a call not compared with the DNA. TRBV1 is classified as a pseudogene. The CDR3 covers 16 residues. The CDR3 DNA follows: TGCACCAGCAGGTCGGCTAGCGGGAGAGACACAGATACGCAGTATTTT. This sequence encodes CTSRSASGRDTDTQYF.

The chain carries TRBV24-1 and TRBJ2-1, with D maybe TRBD1 (5 bases). Germline values: CDR1 KGHDR, CDR2 SFDVKD. This CDR3 is built from 14 residues. Trimming stripped 4 bases from V and 9 bases from J, with 15 bases between. The CDR3 DNA is TGTGCCACCAGTGACCCGACAGTTAAGGGTGAGCAGTTCTTC. Residues: CATSDPTVKGEQFF.

The chain has TRBV3-1 (or the pseudogene TRBV3-2) and TRBJ2-7; 9 positions match TRBD1. This CDR3 has 16 amino acids. Germline lookup yields CDR1 LGHDT and CDR2 YNNKEL (reference sequence). The trim removed 4 bases at V and 6 bases at J, leaving 13 bases unmatched. The chain's CDR3 is CASSPVPGQGGSEQYF. For the CDR3, the DNA is TGTGCCAGCAGCCCCGTGCCGGGACAGGGCGGCAGCGAGCAGTACTTC.

The chain has TRBV18 and TRBJ1-4, with 8 bases that match TRBD1. The CDR3 contains 18 residues. Germline V gene sequence: CDR1 KGHSH, CDR2 LQKENI. The ends lost 5 bases at V and 5 bases at J; junction bases unmatched: 16. CDR3 nucleotides: TGTGCCAGCTCAGCAACACCCGGGACAGGAGGTTCAAATGAAAAACTGTTTTTT. Its translation is CASSATPGTGGSNEKLFF.

The rearrangement joins TRBV6-4 to TRBJ1-1; TRBD1 matches at 7 bases. After removal of 2 bases from V and 1 base from J, the junction contained 7 bases not matched to a gene. Germline V gene sequence: CDR1 MRHNA, CDR2 SNTAGT. The CDR3 consists of 16 residues. CDR3 nucleotides: TGTGCCAGCAGTGACAGACAGGGAGAAGGGAACACTGAAGCTTTCTTT. It specifies CASSDRQGEGNTEAFF.

This clone was picked up one time. The rearrangement joins TRBV7-8 to TRBJ2-5, with D possibly being TRBD2 (6 bases). V was trimmed by 0 bases and J by 2 bases, leaving 7 bases between them. The germline V gene encodes CDR1 SGHVS and CDR2 FQNEAQ. The CDR3 has 14 amino acids. This chain's CDR3 is CASSLAGGQETQYF. In DNA, the CDR3 is TGTGCCAGCAGCTTAGCGGGAGGACAAGAGACCCAGTACTTC.

The rearrangement links TRBV6-2 or TRBV6-3 to TRBJ2-6; TRBD1 agrees at 8 bases. This CDR3 is 19 amino acids long. Trimming took 5 bases from V and 2 from J; bases not matched to a gene: 14. CDR1 is MNHEY and CDR2 is SVGEGT in the germline V gene. The CDR3: CASSVAGTGDVTGANVLTF. CDR3 nucleotides: TGTGCCAGCAGTGTCGCCGGGACAGGCGACGTTACTGGGGCCAACGTCCTGACTTTC.

The V gene is TRBV7-6, the J gene TRBJ2-3; 10 bases line up with TRBD1. Germline V gives CDR1 SGHVS, CDR2 FNYEAQ. The CDR3 totals 15 residues. The V and J ends lost 7 bases and 6 bases, in that order; junction bases with no gene match: 10. CDR3 loop: CASTPGTGVPDTQYF. In DNA form, the CDR3 reads TGTGCCAGCACCCCCGGGACAGGGGTCCCGGATACGCAGTATTTT.

This clone was seen only once. The rearrangement uses TRBV10-3 and TRBJ1-1, with D maybe TRBD1 (6 bases). V lost 5 bases to trimming and J lost 5 bases, with 15 bases between them. The germline gives CDR1 ENHRY, CDR2 SYGVKD. The CDR3 is 14 amino acids. The CDR3 nucleotides read TGTGCCATCAGTCCCCAGGGGATTTTTACTGAAGCTTTCTTT. Protein product: CAISPQGIFTEAFF.

This clone came up many times. The genes are TRBV6-5 and TRBJ2-5, with 13 bases identical to TRBD2. Trimming cost V 5 bases and J 3 bases; bases outside gene matches: 3. Germline-derived CDR1 and CDR2 are MNHEY and SVGAGI. CDR3 size: 15 residues. The CDR3 here is CASSTGLAGEETQYF. As DNA, the CDR3 is TGTGCCAGCAGTACTGGACTAGCGGGGGAAGAGACCCAGTACTTC.